A single sample is the source of the 5 T cell receptor beta chains below, sequenced in a study of tumor-infiltrating lymphocytes in primary liver carcinoma. Making TCR beta cDNA involved around 520 ng total RNA and a constant-region primer. Slightly modified ARM-PCR with three nested multiplex PCR rounds yielded TCR beta libraries. PCR rounds one and two used TRBV1-TRBV30 forward primers with a C-beta reverse primer for around 11 cycles each. TCRdb itself ran the multiplex PCR reads through MiXCR, one entry per CDR3 protein. The table lists 75,000 to 80,000 distinct CDR3 sequences, roughly 71% of them singletons. Both RNA and DNA were isolated together from 20-30 mg of bulk tissue that had not been sorted. Sequences were obtained from tumor-adjacent normal liver tissue. Receptors were obtained from a middle-aged man with primary liver carcinoma and hepatitis B virus infection.

In its sample, this clonotype was seen a few times. Compared with germline, one end of the junction differs, possibly owing to a read error. The chain uses TRBV12-3 or TRBV12-4 and TRBJ2-7; D gene uncertain. The CDR3 is 12 amino acids. The CDR3 region is CASNSGLYEKYF. DNA of the CDR3: TGTGCCAGCAACTCGGGCCTCTACGAGAAGTACTTC.

The chain couples TRBV11-1 to TRBJ2-2; 8 bases fit TRBD2. CDR1 and CDR2 (germline): SGHAT, FQDESV (reference sequence). J gave up 0 bases and V 5 bases, and 8 bases lay outside the gene matches. The CDR3 spans 17 residues. The CDR3 loop is CASSHSRSGANTGELFF. The CDR3 bases are TGTGCCAGCAGCCATTCACGTAGCGGGGCGAACACCGGGGAGCTGTTTTTT.

This clonotype came up a few times. V and J are TRBV2 and TRBJ2-2; D assignment may be TRBD1 or TRBD2 (7 bases each). V lost 8 bases, J lost 6 bases, and 16 bases lay in between. CDR3 length equals 14 residues. Germline assignment: CDR1 SNHLY and CDR2 FYNNEI. Written as DNA, the CDR3 is TGTGCCAGCGGGCAGGGGGAGGGGTCCGGGGAGCTGTTTTTT. It translates to CASGQGEGSGELFF.

This clonotype was recorded once. The chain is built from TRBV7-9 and TRBJ2-1, with 13 bases aligning to TRBD2. The CDR3 length is 15 residues. Germline lookup yields CDR1 SEHNR and CDR2 FQNEAQ (reference sequence). J lost 13 bases, V lost 5 bases, and 11 bases had no gene match. The CDR3 sequence: CASSPSGLAGVDQFF. For the CDR3, the DNA is TGTGCCAGCAGCCCATCAGGACTAGCGGGAGTCGACCAGTTCTTC.

This chain links TRBV29-1 with TRBJ1-5; 7 positions match TRBD1. The closer fit of TRBJ2-3 to the DNA end suggests the J call may be wrong. CDR3 length equals 13 residues. Per germline, CDR1 SQVTM and CDR2 ANQGSEA. The CDR3 loop reads CSVEIGTDQPQYF. DNA for the CDR3: TGCAGCGTTGAAATCGGGACAGATCAGCCCCAGTATTTT.